One T cell receptor (beta chain) is described in this entry. Its antigen is unidentified. All TRB cDNA libraries came from 5' RACE performed with UMI labels. Each CDR3 protein gets one entry in TCRdb, which reprocessed the 5' RACE reads and gives no DNA. The sample totals tens of thousands of distinct CDR3 sequences; its top ten clones hold around 1.4%. The data originate from a study of CXCR3-negative and CXCR3-positive naive CD8 T cells. The overall study: Every library held about 1.5 +/- 0.3 million TRB reads, and the total came to around 140 million.

Study-level findings and limits: The study found comparably high diversity in both naive subsets and much lower diversity in memory CD8+ cells. In CXCR3-positive naive cells, the TRB CDR3s were more hydrophobic than in CXCR3-negative naive cells.

Germline CDR1 LGHNA, CDR2 YSLEER. The CDR3 extends over 15 amino acids. This chain connects TRBV4-3 to TRBJ1-6. This clonotype was obtained from a human donor in good health. Some clones in this sample may be carry-over from other donors' samples. The sequenced sample was naive CXCR3- CD8+ T cells from blood. The subset is: CD45RO-CCR7+CD27+CD95- naive CD8+ T cells lacking CXCR3 (TNR3-). Here the CDR3 reads CASSQANRDNSPLHF.